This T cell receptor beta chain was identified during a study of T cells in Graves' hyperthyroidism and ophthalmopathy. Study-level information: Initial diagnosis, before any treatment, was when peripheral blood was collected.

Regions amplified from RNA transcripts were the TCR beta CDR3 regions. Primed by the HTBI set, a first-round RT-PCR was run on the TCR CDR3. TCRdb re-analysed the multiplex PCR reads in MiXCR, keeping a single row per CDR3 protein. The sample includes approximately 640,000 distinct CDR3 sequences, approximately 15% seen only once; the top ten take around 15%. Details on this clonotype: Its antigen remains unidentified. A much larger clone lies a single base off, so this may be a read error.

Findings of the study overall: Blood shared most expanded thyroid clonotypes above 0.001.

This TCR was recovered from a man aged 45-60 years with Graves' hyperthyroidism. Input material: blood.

In DNA form, the CDR3 reads TGTGCCAGCTCCCTGGAGTCAGAGCGGTTCTTC. Protein: CASSLESERFF. V is TRBV3-1 and J is TRBJ2-1; D not resolved. The CDR3 covers 11 residues. Germline assignment: CDR1 LGHDT and CDR2 YNNKEL (reference sequence).